A single T cell receptor beta chain is shown here with its context. No antigen is known for it. This record comes from a study of Ad26.COV2.S vaccination and SARS-CoV-2 variants. Turning to the study itself: Once or twice, 56 days apart, Ad26.COV2.S was delivered intramuscularly. Findings and limits, study-wide: Substantial post-vaccination breadth of spike-specific CD8+ and CD4+ T cell responses was reported. With respect to non-spike TCR breadth, vaccine and placebo recipients were similar.

The treatment is: roughly 20 received Ad26.COV2.S at low or high dose, single or two shots; 5 received placebo; per-sample allocation not given. The investigators took samples on day 63 after the first vaccine or placebo injection. The J segment lost 2 bases and the V segment lost 1 base, leaving 5 bases of the junction unmatched. The CDR3 consists of 16 residues. CDR1 LGHNA and CDR2 YNFKEQ come from the germline V gene. Assay used: immunoSEQ multiplex PCR; TCRdb lists only in-frame clones, some missing. The sample has about 450,000 clones; about 91% are singletons. This sequence joins TRBV4-2 and TRBJ1-3, with 7 bases aligning to TRBD1. Material: peripheral blood, obtained in a trial of Ad26.COV2.S vaccine versus placebo. The source of this sequence is a person between 18 and 65 years old who received the Ad26.COV2.S COVID-19 vaccine or a placebo. The CDR3 coding sequence is TGTGCCAGCAGCCAAGTTAGGACAGGTACTGGAAACACCATATATTTT. Translation: CASSQVRTGTGNTIYF.